Sequencing of this T cell receptor beta chain was carried out in a study of blood T cell repertoires in COVID-19. Study summary: Acute and convalescent COVID-19 specimens originated in the United States, Italy and Spain. Nucleic acid was either cDNA or gDNA, and it came from T cells, B-cell-depleted T cells, or PBMCs.

Per the original methods: It was from reference gene primer amplification that nucleated cell counts were estimated. The table came from immunoSEQ multiplex PCR; TCRdb's copy has only in-frame clones and leaves some out. V and J calls and clone size are those listed in that table; D and trimming were worked out from the DNA. The sample consists of some 150,000 clones, roughly 80% of them appearing once. Per the germline V gene, CDR1 is LGHDT and CDR2 is YNNKEL (reference sequence). This CDR3 region has 17 residues. The V segment lost 0 bases and the J segment 4 bases; nucleotides outside the gene matches: 9.

The V call is TRBV3-1 (or the pseudogene TRBV3-2), the J call TRBJ1-2; 9 nucleotides match TRBD1. The receptor was isolated from a woman aged 40 to 49 with active or convalescent COVID-19. Sequenced sample: peripheral blood. The CDR3 sequence is CASSQDFSRDRVYGYTF. The CDR3 region has the DNA TGTGCCAGCAGCCAAGATTTCTCCCGGGACAGGGTCTATGGCTACACCTTC.